The entry below gives a single TCR beta chain sequence along with its context. What it binds is not known. V lost 6 bases and J 12 bases, leaving 15 bases between the germline ends. This CDR3 spans 12 amino acids. CDR1 is SGHTS and CDR2 is YDEGEE in the germline V gene. These data are taken from a study of B cell selection in AIRE deficiency. Method: immunoSEQ multiplex PCR; TCRdb's copy keeps in-frame clones and lacks some. The sample holds 20,000 to 30,000 clones, roughly 95% seen once. Sorting defined conventional CD4 T cells as CD4+CD127+. Unrelated healthy donors provided the controls. General observations from the study: Tconv and Treg cells from AIRE-deficient patients resembled healthy donors in TCRBV usage, CDR3 length and diversity. Approximately 31% of healthy-shared Treg sequences were found among patient Tconv cells. Shared Treg sequences had shorter CDR3s, biased toward rearrangements with few non-templated insertions.

The chain employs TRBV5-8 and TRBJ1-4; D is ambiguous. Sequencing was carried out using CD4+CD127+ conventional T cells sorted from PBMCs. The receptor's source is a human donor in good health. Here the CDR3 DNA reads TGTGCCAGCATAGTTGCGGGCAAGGAACTGTTTTTT. Encoded protein: CASIVAGKELFF.